The source of this T cell receptor (beta chain) is a study of T cell responses to AZD1222 COVID-19 vaccine. On this clone itself: Its antigen is not known.

TCRdb's table, derived via immunoSEQ multiplex PCR, lists solely in-frame clones and lacks some. The table has fewer than 85,000 clones, roughly 89% seen once. This CDR3 has 16 residues. Germline V gives CDR1 LNHDA, CDR2 SQIVND (reference sequence). V was trimmed by 7 bases and J by 0 bases, leaving 13 bases between them. Overall study findings and caveats: Unmutated variant regions reportedly attract nearly half of all spike-specific TCRs.

The receptor's source is an adult who received the AZD1222 COVID-19 vaccine. Sequenced here: peripheral blood, sampled 28 days after the second AZD1222 dose. V and J are TRBV19 and TRBJ2-6; D is perhaps TRBD2 (5 bases). CDR3 loop: CASTTARASGANVLTF. For the CDR3, the DNA is TGTGCCAGTACCACCGCGAGGGCCTCTGGGGCCAACGTCCTGACTTTC.